These 23 T cell receptor beta chains were sequenced from one sample in a study of OX40 agonist ivuxolimab in advanced cancers. The repertoire was sequenced with immunoSEQ multiplex PCR; TCRdb's copy has only in-frame clones and lacks some. The profile shows roughly 87,000 clones, approximately 91% of them singletons. The sequences come from CD4+ or CD8+ T cells sorted from blood, collected in a trial of the OX40 agonist ivuxolimab. Receptors were obtained from an adult with an advanced solid tumor such as melanoma, head and neck, liver or kidney cancer.

The chain carries TRBV4-2 and TRBJ2-2; unclear D gene. From germline, CDR1 is LGHNA and CDR2 YNFKEQ. CDR3 length equals 15 residues. V lost 4 bases, J lost 1 base, and 10 bases lay in between. This CDR3 reads CASSPIVRNTGELFF. The CDR3 DNA is TGTGCCAGCAGCCCTATAGTCCGGAACACCGGGGAGCTGTTTTTT.

The chain is built from TRBV2 and TRBJ1-5; perhaps TRBD1 as D (6 bases). This CDR3 is built from 15 residues. V dropped 4 bases and J dropped 2 bases, with 12 bases sitting between them. The germline V gene has CDR1 SNHLY and CDR2 FYNNEI. The CDR3 nucleotides read TGTGCCAGCAGTGCACAGGGCCTAGGCAATCAGCCCCAGCATTTT. This codes for CASSAQGLGNQPQHF.

The chain is built from TRBV10-3 and TRBJ2-7; 12 nucleotides match TRBD2. Germline lookup yields CDR1 ENHRY and CDR2 SYGVKD. Trimming removed 0 bases from V and 7 bases from J; junction bases left unmatched: 13. The CDR3 contains 18 residues. The CDR3 nucleotides are TGTGCCATCAGTGAGTCGACGACTAGCGGGAGCCAACTGAGAGAGCAGTACTTC. It codes for CAISESTTSGSQLREQYF.

The chain couples TRBV9 to TRBJ1-3; 7 bases match TRBD1. Germline V gene data show CDR1 as SGDLS and CDR2 as YYNGEE. V shed 0 bases and J 3 bases; nucleotides not matched to a gene: 12. This CDR3 spans 18 amino acids. This CDR3 reads CASSVAAWTGQDGNTIYF. DNA for the CDR3: TGTGCCAGCAGCGTAGCGGCGTGGACAGGACAGGATGGAAACACCATATATTTT.

This rearrangement joins TRBV9 to TRBJ1-3; the match to TRBD1 covers 7 bases. Germline lookup yields CDR1 SGDLS and CDR2 YYNGEE. With 3 bases clipped from V and 0 bases from J, the junction kept 6 bases outside the gene matches. The CDR3 has 16 amino acids. The CDR3 DNA reads TGTGCCAGCAGCGGGGGACAGCCCTACTCTGGAAACACCATATATTTT. It encodes CASSGGQPYSGNTIYF.

This clone was detected only once. Because the CDR3's place on the DNA is in doubt, the DNA is left out and the CDR3 is given as listed by TCRdb. The chain combines TRBV21-1 with TRBJ2-7; the table's TRBD2 call for D was not verified on the DNA. TRBV21-1 is an annotated pseudogene. Ends included, the CDR3 has 16 residues. CDR3 sequence reads: CASSKVGSGISYEQYF.

Only a few counts were recorded for this clone. V and J are TRBV28 and TRBJ1-3, with D tentatively TRBD1 (5 bases). The germline CDR1 and CDR2 sequences are MDHEN and SYDVKM. Deletions cut 4 bases from V and 4 bases from J, with 14 bases between. The CDR3 runs 15 residues. CDR3 region: CASSSPAGYGNTIYF. CDR3 bases: TGTGCCAGCAGTTCGCCGGCAGGGTACGGAAACACCATATATTTT.

The chain has TRBV30 and TRBJ1-2; no clear D. Trimming removed 2 bases from V and 2 bases from J, with 12 bases in between. The CDR3 consists of 14 residues. CDR1 GTSNPN and CDR2 SVGIG come from the germline V gene (reference sequence). CDR3 DNA: TGTGCCTGGAGTCCTGTGTCAGGAAACTATGGCTACACCTTC. Its translation: CAWSPVSGNYGYTF.

This rearrangement joins TRBV9 to TRBJ1-1; TRBD1 agrees at 12 bases. Germline CDR1 SGDLS, CDR2 YYNGEE. CDR3 length equals 17 residues. The J segment lost 5 bases and the V segment lost 0 bases, leaving 8 bases of the junction unmatched. The CDR3: CASSVAGTGGFGTEAFF. As DNA, the CDR3 is TGTGCCAGCAGCGTAGCCGGGACAGGGGGCTTTGGGACTGAAGCTTTCTTT.

The CDR3 spells CASSDQQGEGYTF. DNA for the CDR3: TGTGCCAGCAGCGACCAACAGGGCGAAGGCTACACCTTC. The chain uses TRBV6-5 and TRBJ1-2; D perhaps matches TRBD1 (6 bases). V shed 6 bases and J shed 8 bases, with 16 bases lying between them. The CDR3 loop spans 13 amino acids. Per germline, CDR1 MNHEY and CDR2 SVGAGI.

The chain recombines TRBV10-3 with TRBJ2-3; 12 bases are shared with TRBD1. This CDR3 spans 16 amino acids. The J segment lost 5 bases and the V segment lost 6 bases, leaving 9 bases of the junction unmatched. Germline CDR1 is ENHRY and CDR2 is SYGVKD. CDR3: CAISTGTGGFGDTQYF. CDR3 DNA: TGTGCCATCAGCACCGGGACAGGGGGCTTCGGAGATACGCAGTATTTT.

The rearrangement uses TRBV4-1 and TRBJ2-5; D perhaps matches TRBD2 (7 bases). Germline V lookup: CDR1 MGHRA, CDR2 YSYEKL. V was shortened by 1 base and J by 1 base, with 16 bases between the two germline ends. This CDR3 region has 17 residues. Written as DNA, the CDR3 is TGCGCCAGCAGCCAAGCCTTATTGGGGGGGGCCCAAGAGACCCAGTACTTC. Translation gives CASSQALLGGAQETQYF.

The chain recombines TRBV11-2 with TRBJ2-7; 9 bases fit TRBD1. Trimming removed 6 bases from V and 3 bases from J; junction bases left unmatched: 9. CDR1 is SGHAT and CDR2 is FQNNGV in the germline V gene. This CDR3 comprises 15 residues. CDR3 region: CASRGGTGFIYEQYF. The CDR3 nucleotides are TGTGCCAGCAGAGGAGGGACAGGGTTTATCTACGAGCAGTACTTC. The variable domain in full, with the rest retrieved from reference TRBV11-2 and TRBJ2-7, is EAGVAQSPRYKIIEKRQSVAFWCNPISGHATLYWYQQILGQGPKLLIQFQNNGVVDDSQLPKDRFSAERLKGVDSTLKIQPAKLEDSAVYLCASRGGTGFIYEQYFGPGTRLTVT.

This clone was seen just once. This chain uses TRBV30 with TRBJ2-5; D uncertain. Trimming pared 5 bases from V and 0 bases from J, leaving 10 bases between. The CDR3 runs 13 residues. Germline V CDR1 and CDR2: GTSNPN, SVGIG (reference sequence). For the CDR3, the DNA is TGTGCCTGGTCACTCCTGTACCAAGAGACCCAGTACTTC. Its protein is CAWSLLYQETQYF.

This chain uses TRBV2 with TRBJ1-5; D perhaps matches TRBD1 (5 bases). V lost 6 bases and J 4 bases, leaving 10 bases between the germline ends. The CDR3 sequence is 13 residues long. The germline V gene has CDR1 SNHLY and CDR2 FYNNEI. CDR3 amino acids: CASSGTGNQPQHF. As DNA, the CDR3 is TGTGCCAGCAGCGGGACGGGGAATCAGCCCCAGCATTTT.

The rearrangement links TRBV7-2 to TRBJ2-1; D call uncertain. Trimming removed 1 base at V and 7 bases at J, with 8 bases between. The CDR3 contains 13 residues. In germline, CDR1 is SGHTA, CDR2 FQGNSA. The CDR3: CASSLDVTNEQFF. DNA of the CDR3: TGTGCCAGCAGCTTAGATGTTACGAATGAGCAGTTCTTC.

This chain links TRBV5-1 with TRBJ2-5; no firm D call. This CDR3 spans 17 amino acids. With 0 bases removed from V and 1 base from J, the gap between germline ends came to 16 bases. Germline V gene lookup returns CDR1 SGHRS and CDR2 YFSETQ. The CDR3: CASSLASTTSAQETQYF. The DNA of the CDR3 is TGCGCCAGCAGCTTGGCCTCTACCACCTCCGCCCAAGAGACCCAGTACTTC.

The J gene is TRBJ1-4, the V gene TRBV2, with D perhaps matching TRBD1 (5 bases). CDR3 length equals 15 residues. Trimming left V 5 bases short and J 8 bases short, with 18 bases between. Germline V CDR1 and CDR2: SNHLY, FYNNEI. CDR3 loop: CASSTQGVGAEKLFF. CDR3 nucleotide sequence: TGTGCCAGCAGTACTCAGGGCGTTGGAGCAGAAAAACTGTTTTTT.

This clone was recorded only once. V gene TRBV7-9 combines with J gene TRBJ2-1, with 9 bases matching TRBD2. Germline CDR1 reads SEHNR; CDR2 reads FQNEAQ (reference sequence). This CDR3 region has 16 residues. V was clipped by 1 base and J by 2 bases; unmatched bases: 3. The CDR3 nucleotides read TGTGCCAGCAGCTTAGATGCGGGAGGGACCTACAATGAGCAGTTCTTC. Translated, it gives CASSLDAGGTYNEQFF.

The gene calls are TRBV30 and TRBJ1-2; D possibly corresponds to TRBD1 (6 bases). V dropped 2 bases and J dropped 5 bases, with 15 bases sitting between them. This CDR3 has 14 residues. In germline, CDR1 is GTSNPN, CDR2 SVGIG (reference sequence). The CDR3 is CAWSWGGEPYGYTF. The DNA of the CDR3 is TGTGCCTGGAGTTGGGGGGGCGAGCCGTATGGCTACACCTTC.

The chain combines TRBV6-1 with TRBJ1-2; 7 bases are shared with TRBD1. Germline V gene sequence: CDR1 MNHNS, CDR2 SASEGT. The CDR3 sequence is 14 residues long. The junction had 9 bases not matched to a gene; V was cut back by 7 bases and J by 4 bases. CDR3 bases: TGTGCCAGCACCCCAGGACAGGCTTTCTATGGCTACACCTTC. Protein product: CASTPGQAFYGYTF.

V and J are TRBV11-2 and TRBJ2-7; 10 positions agree with TRBD2. Germline loops: CDR1 SGHAT, CDR2 FQNNGV. The CDR3 is 13 residues long. V shed 8 bases and J 7 bases; nucleotides not matched to a gene: 8. The CDR3 DNA sequence: TGTGCCAGCCTGGGGCTAGCGGGAGAGGAGCAGTACTTC. Translating gives CASLGLAGEEQYF.

The chain carries TRBV6-1 and TRBJ1-4; D perhaps matches TRBD1 (6 bases). Germline values: CDR1 MNHNS, CDR2 SASEGT. This CDR3 has 16 amino acids. Trimming removed 4 bases from V and 0 bases from J, with 12 bases in between. The CDR3 DNA is TGTGCCAGCAGTGCCCGAGGGGGGCCAACTAATGAAAAACTGTTTTTT. Translation gives CASSARGGPTNEKLFF.